These 8 T cell receptor beta chains share one sample of origin, sequenced in a study of cytomegalovirus exposure and HLA in healthy donors. This table comes from immunoSEQ multiplex PCR, and its TCRdb copy is limited to in-frame clones, with some not included. The sample shows some 170,000 clones, roughly 86% of them seen only once. Sample: PBMCs. The receptor set was obtained from a man aged 30 to 39 in good health and CMV-seropositive.

This sequence joins TRBV6-4 and TRBJ1-4, with 9 positions matching TRBD1. The CDR3 has 20 residues. Germline CDR1 reads MRHNA; CDR2 reads SNTAGT. The trim removed 0 bases at V and 4 bases at J, leaving 15 bases unmatched. This CDR3 is CASSDSAHRGRFSYNEKLFF. Here the CDR3 DNA reads TGTGCCAGCAGTGACTCGGCTCACAGGGGGCGTTTCAGTTATAATGAAAAACTGTTTTTT.

DNA for the CDR3: TGTGCCAGCAGCTTACATCCGCTAGCGGGGGGTACGGGGGAGCTGTTTTTT. This translates into CASSLHPLAGGTGELFF. The V and J genes are TRBV7-8 and TRBJ2-2; TRBD2 matches 11 bases. The CDR3 runs 17 residues. Germline V gene sequence: CDR1 SGHVS, CDR2 FQNEAQ. Trimming removed 2 bases from V and 8 bases from J; junction bases left unmatched: 10.

The chain recombines TRBV7-3 with TRBJ2-7; D unclear. V gave up 2 bases and J gave up 6 bases, with 14 bases separating them. Germline loops: CDR1 SGHTA, CDR2 FQGTGA. This CDR3 has 14 amino acids. CDR3 coding DNA: TGTGCCAGCAGCTTAGATTATACTGGCCGCGAGCAGTACTTC. Protein product: CASSLDYTGREQYF.

The chain is built from TRBV27 and TRBJ2-2; D uncertain. Deletions cut 4 bases from V and 3 bases from J, with 0 bases between. This CDR3 contains 11 residues. Germline values: CDR1 MNHEY, CDR2 SMNVEV (reference sequence). The CDR3 here is CASSYTGELFF. The CDR3 region has the DNA TGTGCCAGCAGTTACACCGGGGAGCTGTTTTTT.

The J gene is TRBJ2-7, the V gene TRBV6-6; a possible D gene is TRBD1 (6 bases). The germline gives CDR1 MNHNY, CDR2 SVGAGI (reference sequence). This CDR3 is built from 14 residues. V dropped 2 bases and J dropped 2 bases, with 10 bases sitting between them. CDR3 in amino acids: CASSYRDTAYEQYF. The CDR3 DNA reads as TGTGCCAGCAGTTACCGGGACACAGCCTACGAGCAGTACTTC.

This sequence joins TRBV2 and TRBJ1-2; TRBD1 might be the D (5 bases). V was cut by 7 bases and J by 4 bases, with 19 bases left in between. The germline V gene encodes CDR1 SNHLY and CDR2 FYNNEI. The length of the CDR3 is 15 residues. Here the CDR3 reads CASTLRGGGPYGYTF. Here the CDR3 DNA reads TGTGCCAGCACCCTTCGGGGTGGGGGACCCTATGGCTACACCTTC.

The V and J genes are TRBV11-3 and TRBJ2-7, with D possibly matching TRBD1 (5 bases). The CDR3 contains 12 residues. V shed 5 bases and J shed 3 bases, with 8 bases lying between them. Germline values: CDR1 SGHNT, CDR2 YENEEA. CDR3 DNA sequence: TGTGCCAGCAGCATCACAGGCTACGAGCAGTACTTC. As protein: CASSITGYEQYF.

The rearrangement links TRBV9 to TRBJ2-1, with TRBD1 matching over 9 bases. The length of the CDR3 is 14 residues. Trimming removed 4 bases from V and 8 bases from J; junction bases left unmatched: 7. The germline V gene has CDR1 SGDLS and CDR2 YYNGEE. The CDR3 coding sequence is TGTGCCAGCAGCACCGGACAGGGGAGGCATGAGCAGTTCTTC. Translation: CASSTGQGRHEQFF.